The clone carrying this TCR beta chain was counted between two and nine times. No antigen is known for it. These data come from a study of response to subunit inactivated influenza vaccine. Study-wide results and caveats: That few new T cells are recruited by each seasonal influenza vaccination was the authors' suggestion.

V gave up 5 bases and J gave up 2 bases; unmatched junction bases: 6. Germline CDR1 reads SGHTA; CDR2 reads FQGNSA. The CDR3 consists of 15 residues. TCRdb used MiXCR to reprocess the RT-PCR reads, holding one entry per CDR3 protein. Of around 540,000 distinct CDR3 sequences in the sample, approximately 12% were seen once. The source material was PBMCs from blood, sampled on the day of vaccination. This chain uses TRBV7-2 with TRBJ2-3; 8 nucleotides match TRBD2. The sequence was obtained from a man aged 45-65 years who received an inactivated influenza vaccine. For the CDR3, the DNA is TGTGCCAGCAGCCCGGGGGGGGGTTACACAGATACGCAGTATTTT. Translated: CASSPGGGYTDTQYF.